This TCR beta chain appears in the sequencing data of a study of response to subunit inactivated influenza vaccine. A word on this clonotype: The target antigen is unknown.

Each CDR3 protein is one row after TCRdb ran MiXCR on the RT-PCR reads. The data contain roughly 700,000 distinct CDR3 sequences, approximately 14% of them singletons. The V gene lost 4 bases and the J gene lost 0 bases, with 7 bases spanning the gap. The germline CDR1 and CDR2 sequences are SNHLY and FYNNEI. The CDR3 has 14 residues. Whole-study results and caveats: The authors put forward the suggestion that each seasonal influenza vaccination may bring in only a limited number of new T cells.

Material: PBMCs from blood, obtained 11 to 12 days after vaccination. This receptor was identified in a man over 45 who received an inactivated influenza vaccine. This chain uses TRBV2 with TRBJ1-5; TRBD1 might be the D (6 bases). CDR3 DNA: TGTGCCAGCAGTGCAGGGGCTAGCAATCAGCCCCAGCATTTT. It translates to CASSAGASNQPQHF.